These 13 T cell receptor beta chains were all obtained from the same sample, sequenced in a study of CD8 T cells in ankylosing spondylitis. TCRdb ran MiXCR on the 5' RACE reads and lists one entry per CDR3 protein. Of around 250,000 distinct CDR3 sequences in the sample, around 10% were seen once. Sequencing used blood, either unsorted or a sorted T cell fraction (not recorded which). The receptors here all came from a male donor with ankylosing spondylitis or in good health (not recorded which).

This clonotype was detected only once. With a much larger clone just one base away, this may be a read error. The V gene is TRBV15, the J gene TRBJ2-7; weak D call: TRBD1 (7 bases). CDR1 is LNHNV, CDR2 YYDKDF, per germline (reference sequence). Trimming took 3 bases from V and 6 from J, leaving 15 bases between them. The CDR3 is 14 amino acids. This CDR3 is CATSRAGQGGEQYF. The CDR3 nucleotides are TGTGCCACCAGCAGGGCGGGCCAGGGGGGCGAGCAGTACTTC.

The chain has TRBV12-3 or TRBV12-4 and TRBJ2-5; the D call may be TRBD1 or TRBD2 (5 bases each). The CDR3 contains 13 residues. The germline V and J ends were trimmed by 5 bases and 5 bases, with 12 bases remaining between them. CDR3 loop: CASSIEGTETQYF. The CDR3 DNA is TGTGCCAGCAGTATCGAGGGGACGGAGACCCAGTACTTC.

As regards this clonotype: Possible read error: a much larger clone is one base away. The CDR3 region is CVSSSDGSTDTQYF. CDR3 DNA: TGTGTCAGCAGTTCGGACGGAAGCACAGATACGCAGTATTTT. The gene calls are TRBV28 and TRBJ2-3; D gene ambiguous. CDR1 MDHEN and CDR2 SYDVKM come from the germline V gene. The CDR3 spans 14 residues.

This clonotype has just one count. This CDR3 is CASTEGAAGNTIYF. The CDR3 region has the DNA TGTGCCAGCACCGAGGGGGCGGCTGGAAACACCATATATTTT. The V gene is TRBV7-2, the J gene TRBJ1-3, with 7 nucleotides matching TRBD1. V was clipped by 7 bases and J by 2 bases; unmatched bases: 5. The CDR3 runs to 14 residues. Germline V lookup: CDR1 SGHTA, CDR2 FQGNSA. The whole variable domain, filled in from reference TRBV7-2 and TRBJ1-3, reads GAGVSQSPSNKVTEKGKDVELRCDPISGHTALYWYRQSLGQGLEFLIYFQGNSAPDKSGLPSDRFSAERTGGSVSTLTIQRTQQEDSAVYLCASTEGAAGNTIYFGEGSWLTVV.

Details on this clonotype: Just one base apart from a much larger clone, this may be a read error. The rearrangement links TRBV2 to TRBJ2-2; 7 nucleotides agree with TRBD1. The CDR3 spans 15 residues. Trimming cost V 1 base and J 1 base; bases outside gene matches: 0. Looked up from germline, CDR1 is SNHLY and CDR2 is FYNNEI. The CDR3 region has the DNA TGTGCCAGCAGTGAAGGGACAGGGAACACCGGGGAGCTGTTTTTT. Amino acids: CASSEGTGNTGELFF.

This clonotype was detected a few times. This chain joins TRBV19 and TRBJ2-3; maybe TRBD2 (6 bases). Trimming shortened V by 6 bases and J by 2 bases, and 21 bases separated the two germline ends. This CDR3 is built from 17 residues. The germline V gene encodes CDR1 LNHDA and CDR2 SQIVND (reference sequence). DNA for the CDR3: TGTGCCAGTAGCTCCGCTGGGAGGCGGGTGGACACAGATACGCAGTATTTT. Amino acid sequence: CASSSAGRRVDTDTQYF.

This clonotype has a count of ten or more. The chain couples TRBV29-1 to TRBJ2-7; TRBD2 agrees at 12 bases. Per the germline V gene, CDR1 is SQVTM and CDR2 is ANQGSEA. V lost 3 bases and J lost 0; bases outside the gene matches: 15. This CDR3 is 19 amino acids long. CDR3 in amino acids: CSVEGRSSGRAHSSYEQYF. The CDR3, as DNA: TGCAGCGTTGAGGGTCGATCTAGCGGGAGGGCCCACTCCTCCTACGAGCAGTACTTC.

This clonotype was detected ten times or more. The V and J genes are TRBV5-1 and TRBJ2-5, with 11 bases matching TRBD2. The V segment lost 2 bases and the J segment 2 bases; nucleotides outside the gene matches: 5. Germline V gene lookup returns CDR1 SGHRS and CDR2 YFSETQ. The CDR3 loop spans 16 amino acids. The CDR3, as DNA: TGCGCCAGCAGCTTCAGACTAGCGGGATTACAAGAGACCCAGTACTTC. Translating gives CASSFRLAGLQETQYF.

The chain employs TRBV15 and TRBJ2-1; 10 nucleotides agree with TRBD2. With 0 bases clipped from V and 8 bases from J, the junction kept 13 bases outside the gene matches. Germline V gives CDR1 LNHNV, CDR2 YYDKDF (reference sequence). The CDR3 contains 18 residues. CDR3 protein: CATSRDLPIAGGGDEQFF. CDR3 in DNA: TGTGCCACCAGCAGAGATCTACCCATAGCGGGAGGCGGGGATGAGCAGTTCTTC.

This clonotype was recorded many times. The chain recombines TRBV7-7 with TRBJ2-2, with a weak D call TRBD1 (6 bases). The V and J ends lost 5 bases and 7 bases respectively, with 20 bases between them. Germline V gene data show CDR1 as SSHAT and CDR2 as FNYEAQ (reference sequence). This CDR3 spans 16 amino acids. The CDR3, as DNA: TGTGCCAGCAGCCCCGCTGGGACAAAATGGGACGGGGAGCTGTTTTTT. Encoded protein: CASSPAGTKWDGELFF. Based on the CDR3 plus reference TRBV7-7 and TRBJ2-2, the full variable domain is GAGVSQSPRYKVTKRGQDVTLRCDPISSHATLYWYQQALGQGPEFLTYFNYEAQPDKSGLPSDRFSAERPEGSISTLTIQRTEQRDSAMYRCASSPAGTKWDGELFFGEGSRLTVL.

This clonotype appeared many times. V is TRBV4-1 and J is TRBJ2-1; 10 bases are shared with TRBD1. Per germline, CDR1 MGHRA and CDR2 YSYEKL. Trimming took 0 bases from V and 7 from J; bases not matched to a gene: 9. CDR3 length: 17 residues. The CDR3 DNA follows: TGCGCCAGCAGCCAAGAAACCCTGGACAGGGGGGGAAATGAGCAGTTCTTC. It encodes CASSQETLDRGGNEQFF.

This clonotype has a count of ten or more. The V and J genes are TRBV14 and TRBJ1-3; D remains ambiguous. CDR3 size: 14 residues. The germline V gene encodes CDR1 SGHDN and CDR2 FVKESK. V was cut by 4 bases and J by 0 bases, with 7 bases left in between. CDR3 in amino acids: CASSLDYSGNTIYF. In nucleotides, the CDR3 is TGTGCCAGCAGCCTTGACTACTCTGGAAACACCATATATTTT.

This clonotype was observed many times. This chain joins TRBV20-1 and TRBJ2-5; 9 bases are a match to TRBD2. CDR3 size: 14 residues. V lost 2 bases, J lost 4 bases, and 5 bases stayed unmatched. Germline V gene sequence: CDR1 DFQATT, CDR2 SNEGSKA (reference sequence). The CDR3 region is CSARMRGGIETQYF. The CDR3 DNA follows: TGCAGTGCTAGAATGCGGGGGGGAATAGAGACCCAGTACTTC.